This T cell receptor beta chain was observed in a study of cytomegalovirus exposure and HLA in healthy donors. On the study more broadly: Within an early data release were about 85 million unique TCRs drawn from HLA-typed donors.

PCR was performed using 60 Vbeta and 13 Jbeta primers. Sequenced by immunoSEQ multiplex PCR; TCRdb stores in-frame clones only, minus some. The sample has roughly 110,000 clones; about 70% are singletons. Each of the donors was a healthy bone marrow donor. While unrecorded immune exposures were likely, the donors were nominally healthy when sampled. The germline V and J ends were trimmed by 6 bases and 4 bases, with 21 bases remaining between them. CDR3 length: 16 residues. Germline CDR1 and CDR2: PRHDT and FYEKMQ (reference sequence). The specimen sequenced was PBMCs. The chain recombines TRBV13 with TRBJ1-2; D is perhaps TRBD1 (5 bases). The source is a man in his thirties or forties in good health and CMV-seropositive. This chain's CDR3 is CASRGPGGGEGYGYTF. CDR3 in DNA: TGTGCCAGCAGAGGCCCGGGAGGAGGGGAGGGCTATGGCTACACCTTC.